Listed here is a single TCR beta chain. These data come from a study of blood T cell repertoires in COVID-19. In the study overall: The United States, Italy and Spain supplied acute and convalescent COVID-19 samples. Nucleic acid was either cDNA or gDNA, and it came from T cells, B-cell-depleted T cells, or PBMCs.

Germline trimming cut 0 bases from V and 9 bases from J; bases unmatched to any gene: 4. Germline values: CDR1 LGHDT, CDR2 YNNKEL (reference sequence). The CDR3 spans 13 residues. Original methodology: Reference gene primer amplification gave estimated nucleated cell counts. Sequencing used immunoSEQ multiplex PCR; TCRdb keeps in-frame clones, though not all of them. D and trimming come from the DNA, and the V and J calls and clone size come from that table. The sample shows about 380,000 clones, 88% of them seen only once. The TCR originated in a woman aged 18-29 years who had recovered from COVID-19. The V and J genes are TRBV3-1 (or the pseudogene TRBV3-2) and TRBJ1-1; 7 bases line up with TRBD1. The sequenced material came from PBMCs or T cells enriched from blood (not recorded which). The CDR3 here is CASSQDRGQQAFF. The CDR3 DNA follows: TGTGCCAGCAGCCAAGATCGGGGACAGCAAGCTTTCTTT.